Listed below are T cell receptor beta chains from one sample, sequenced in a study of blood T cells in healthy people across ages. TCRdb used MiXCR to reprocess the 5' RACE reads, holding one entry per CDR3 protein. Of 650,000 to 800,000 distinct CDR3 sequences listed, 44% are singletons. Material for sequencing was blood. Receptors were obtained from a man in his sixties in good health. Both conserved end residues are part of each CDR3. A D gene is named only where the DNA matches it firmly. Clone size is given for some rows only: seen once, a few or many times, or a class if the clone is expanded.

>few|TRBV6-5|-|TRBJ2-7
CASALADSYEQYF
TGTGCCAGCGCTCTGGCAGACTCCTACGAGCAGTACTTC
>-|TRBV27|-|TRBJ2-7
CASKIGSPEGEQYF
TGTGCCAGCAAAATTGGCAGTCCAGAGGGCGAGCAGTACTTC
>-|TRBV6-5|-|TRBJ2-2
CASSYGVNTGELFF
TGTGCCAGCAGTTACGGGGTTAACACCGGGGAGCTGTTTTTT
>-|TRBV3-1|TRBD1|TRBJ2-1
CASSQDRGRGEQFF
TGTGCCAGCAGCCAAGACAGGGGGCGGGGTGAGCAGTTCTTC
>-|TRBV3-1|-|TRBJ2-7
CASSQSTILSEQYF
TGTGCCAGCAGCCAGTCCACAATTCTCTCCGAGCAGTACTTC
>-|TRBV24-1|-|TRBJ2-1
CATSERDGARYNEQFF
TGTGCCACCAGTGAACGTGACGGGGCCCGCTACAATGAGCAGTTCTTC
>-|TRBV20-1|-|TRBJ2-3
CSARDILLGNTDTQYF
TGTAGTGCTAGAGATATTTTATTGGGTAATACAGATACGCAGTATTTT
>few|TRBV2|TRBD1|TRBJ2-1
CASSDRGPGGISNEQFF
TGTGCCAGCAGTGACCGCGGTCCAGGGGGCATTAGCAATGAGCAGTTCTTC
>few|TRBV6-1|-|TRBJ2-5
CASSEELRGGGQETQYF
TGTGCCAGCAGTGAAGAATTGAGGGGAGGGGGCCAAGAGACCCAGTACTTC
>-|TRBV29-1|TRBD1|TRBJ2-7
CSVPTGQGGDEQYF
TGCAGCGTTCCTACGGGACAGGGAGGGGACGAGCAGTACTTC
>few|TRBV25-1|-|TRBJ2-5
CASSEGTPQETQYF
TGTGCCAGCAGTGAAGGGACACCTCAAGAGACCCAGTACTTC
>-|TRBV27|TRBD1|TRBJ1-2
CASSPDREGYGYTF
TGTGCCAGCAGTCCGGACAGGGAGGGCTATGGCTACACCTTC
>few|TRBV6-2/TRBV6-3|-|TRBJ2-7
CASNRDPVYEQYF
TGTGCCAGCAACCGGGACCCGGTATACGAGCAGTACTTC
>few|TRBV7-2|-|TRBJ2-3
CASSVDHGDTQYF
TGTGCCAGCAGCGTAGACCACGGAGATACGCAGTATTTT
>-|TRBV9|-|TRBJ2-3
CASSVSSSTQYF
TGTGCCAGCAGCGTGAGTTCCTCGACGCAGTATTTT
>-|TRBV13|-|TRBJ2-2
CASSPRDSGTNTGELFF
TGTGCCAGCAGCCCCCGGGACAGCGGGACAAACACCGGGGAGCTGTTTTTT
>few|TRBV11-3|TRBD1|TRBJ1-1
CASSAYIGTVSPEAFF
TGTGCCAGCAGCGCCTATATAGGGACAGTTAGCCCTGAAGCTTTCTTT
>-|TRBV20-1|-|TRBJ2-2
CSARSGPGELFF
TGCAGTGCTAGGTCCGGCCCCGGGGAGCTGTTTTTT
>-|TRBV4-3|TRBD2|TRBJ2-5
CASSQDPDGGTNNGQYF
TGCGCCAGCAGCCAAGATCCGGACGGGGGGACCAACAATGGGCAGTACTTC
>few|TRBV10-3|-|TRBJ2-3
CAISGTPGAGDTQYF
TGTGCCATCAGTGGGACCCCGGGGGCTGGAGATACGCAGTATTTT
>-|TRBV29-1|TRBD2|TRBJ2-1
CSVGGTQKSSGGAVYNEQFF
TGCAGCGTTGGGGGAACCCAGAAGTCTAGCGGGGGGGCGGTCTACAATGAGCAGTTCTTC
>-|TRBV7-9|TRBD2|TRBJ2-1
CASSLGTGTSSYNEQFF
TGTGCCAGCAGCTTAGGCACCGGGACTAGCTCCTACAATGAGCAGTTCTTC